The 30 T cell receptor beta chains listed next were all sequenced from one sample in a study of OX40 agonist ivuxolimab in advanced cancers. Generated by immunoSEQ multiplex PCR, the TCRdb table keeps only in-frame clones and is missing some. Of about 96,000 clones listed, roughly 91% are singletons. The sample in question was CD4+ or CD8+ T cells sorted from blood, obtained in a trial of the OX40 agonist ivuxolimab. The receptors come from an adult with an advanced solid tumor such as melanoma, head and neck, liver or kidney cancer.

The CDR3 region is CASSLIGPYEQYF. The CDR3 DNA is TGTGCCAGCAGCTTAATAGGCCCATACGAGCAGTACTTC. V and J are TRBV11-1 and TRBJ2-7; D not resolved. The CDR3 is made up of 13 amino acids. The germline CDR1 and CDR2 sequences are SGHAT and FQDESV (reference sequence). The V and J ends lost 2 bases and 4 bases respectively, with 9 bases between them.

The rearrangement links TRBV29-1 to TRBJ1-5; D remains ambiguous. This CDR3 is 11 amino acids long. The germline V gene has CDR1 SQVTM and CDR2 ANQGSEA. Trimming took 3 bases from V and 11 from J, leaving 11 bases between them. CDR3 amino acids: CSVESHGTQHF. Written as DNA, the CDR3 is TGCAGCGTTGAGTCGCATGGAACCCAGCATTTT.

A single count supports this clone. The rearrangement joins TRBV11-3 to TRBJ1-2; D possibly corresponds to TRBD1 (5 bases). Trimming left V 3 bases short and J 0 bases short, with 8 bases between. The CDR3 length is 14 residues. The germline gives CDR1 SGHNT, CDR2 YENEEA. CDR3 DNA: TGTGCCAGCAGCTTGGGACGGACTAACTATGGCTACACCTTC. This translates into CASSLGRTNYGYTF.

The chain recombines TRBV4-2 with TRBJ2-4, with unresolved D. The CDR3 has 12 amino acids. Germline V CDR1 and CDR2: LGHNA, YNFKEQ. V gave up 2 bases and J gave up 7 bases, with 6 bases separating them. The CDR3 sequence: CASSQSSNIQYF. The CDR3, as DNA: TGTGCCAGCAGCCAATCATCCAACATTCAGTACTTC.

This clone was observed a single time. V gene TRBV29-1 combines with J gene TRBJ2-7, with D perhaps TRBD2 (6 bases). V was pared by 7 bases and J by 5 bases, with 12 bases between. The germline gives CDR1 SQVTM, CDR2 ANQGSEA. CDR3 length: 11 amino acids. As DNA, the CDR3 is TGCAGCGCCCGGGAGTTCGACGAGCAGTACTTC. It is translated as CSAREFDEQYF.

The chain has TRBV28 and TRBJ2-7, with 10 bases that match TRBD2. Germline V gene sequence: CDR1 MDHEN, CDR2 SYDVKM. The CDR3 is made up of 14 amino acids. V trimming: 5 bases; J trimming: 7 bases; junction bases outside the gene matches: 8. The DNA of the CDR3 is TGTGCCAGCAGTCCAAGCGGGAGGGCCAGAGAGCAGTACTTC. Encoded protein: CASSPSGRAREQYF.

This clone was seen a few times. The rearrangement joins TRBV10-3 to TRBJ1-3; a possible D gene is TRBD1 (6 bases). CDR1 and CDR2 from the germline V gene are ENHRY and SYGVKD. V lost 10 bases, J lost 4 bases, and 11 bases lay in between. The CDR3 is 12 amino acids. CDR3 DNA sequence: TGTGCCACTCAGGGGACAGGAAACACCATATATTTT. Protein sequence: CATQGTGNTIYF.

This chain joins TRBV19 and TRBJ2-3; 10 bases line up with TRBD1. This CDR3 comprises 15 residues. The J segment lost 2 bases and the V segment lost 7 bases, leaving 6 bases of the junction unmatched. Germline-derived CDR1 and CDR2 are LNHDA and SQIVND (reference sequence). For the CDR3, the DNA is TGTGCCAGTACGATGGGACAGGGGCTCACAGATACGCAGTATTTT. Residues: CASTMGQGLTDTQYF. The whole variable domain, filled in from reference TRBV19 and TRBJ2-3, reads DGGITQSPKYLFRKEGQNVTLSCEQNLNHDAMYWYRQDPGQGLRLIYYSQIVNDFQKGDIAEGYSVSREKKESFPLTVTSAQKNPTAFYLCASTMGQGLTDTQYFGPGTRLTVL.

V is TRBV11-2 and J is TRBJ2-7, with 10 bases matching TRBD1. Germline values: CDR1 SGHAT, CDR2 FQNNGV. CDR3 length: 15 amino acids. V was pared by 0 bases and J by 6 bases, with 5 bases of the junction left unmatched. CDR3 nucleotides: TGTGCCAGCAGCTTAGAAAGGGGACAGGGGACCGAGCAGTACTTC. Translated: CASSLERGQGTEQYF. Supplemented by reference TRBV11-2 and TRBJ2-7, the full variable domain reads EAGVAQSPRYKIIEKRQSVAFWCNPISGHATLYWYQQILGQGPKLLIQFQNNGVVDDSQLPKDRFSAERLKGVDSTLKIQPAKLEDSAVYLCASSLERGQGTEQYFGPGTRLTVT.

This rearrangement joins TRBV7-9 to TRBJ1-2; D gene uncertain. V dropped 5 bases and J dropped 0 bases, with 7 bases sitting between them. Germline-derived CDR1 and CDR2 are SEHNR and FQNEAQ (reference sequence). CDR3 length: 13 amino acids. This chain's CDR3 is CASSATSNYGYTF. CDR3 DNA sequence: TGTGCCAGCAGCGCGACCTCTAACTATGGCTACACCTTC.

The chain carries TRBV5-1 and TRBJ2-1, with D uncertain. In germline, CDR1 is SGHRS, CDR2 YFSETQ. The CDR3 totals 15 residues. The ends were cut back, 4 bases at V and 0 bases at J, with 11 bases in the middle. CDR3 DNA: TGCGCCAGCAGCCCGGGCGTACGCTCCTACAATGAGCAGTTCTTC. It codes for CASSPGVRSYNEQFF.

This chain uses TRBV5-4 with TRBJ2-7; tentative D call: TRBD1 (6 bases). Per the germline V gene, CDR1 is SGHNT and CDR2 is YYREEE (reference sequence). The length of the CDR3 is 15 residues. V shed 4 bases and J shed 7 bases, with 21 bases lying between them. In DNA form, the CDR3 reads TGTGCCAGCAGCCGGGACATTTCCTCCCCGGGAGAGCAGTACTTC. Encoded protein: CASSRDISSPGEQYF.

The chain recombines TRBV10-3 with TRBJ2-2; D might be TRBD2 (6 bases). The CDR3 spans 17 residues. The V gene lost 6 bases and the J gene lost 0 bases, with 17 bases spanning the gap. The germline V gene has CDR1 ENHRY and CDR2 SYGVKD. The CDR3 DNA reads TGTGCCATCAGGCGAGAGAATTCGGGGGCGAACACCGGGGAGCTGTTTTTT. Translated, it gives CAIRRENSGANTGELFF.

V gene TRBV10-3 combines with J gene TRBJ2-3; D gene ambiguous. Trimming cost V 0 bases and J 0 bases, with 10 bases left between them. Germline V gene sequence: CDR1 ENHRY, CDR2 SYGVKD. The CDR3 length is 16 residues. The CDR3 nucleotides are TGTGCCATCAGTGAGTCTCATACTACTAGCACAGATACGCAGTATTTT. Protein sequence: CAISESHTTSTDTQYF.

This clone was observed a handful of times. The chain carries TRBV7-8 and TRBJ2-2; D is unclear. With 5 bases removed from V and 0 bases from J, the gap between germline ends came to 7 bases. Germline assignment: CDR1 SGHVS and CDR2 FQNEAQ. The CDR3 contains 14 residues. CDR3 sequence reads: CASSPDSNTGELFF. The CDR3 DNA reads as TGTGCCAGCAGCCCCGACTCGAACACCGGGGAGCTGTTTTTT. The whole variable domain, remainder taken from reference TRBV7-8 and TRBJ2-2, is GAGVSQSPRYKVAKRGQDVALRCDPISGHVSLFWYQQALGQGPEFLTYFQNEAQLDKSGLPSDRFFAERPEGSVSTLKIQRTQQEDSAVYLCASSPDSNTGELFFGEGSRLTVL.

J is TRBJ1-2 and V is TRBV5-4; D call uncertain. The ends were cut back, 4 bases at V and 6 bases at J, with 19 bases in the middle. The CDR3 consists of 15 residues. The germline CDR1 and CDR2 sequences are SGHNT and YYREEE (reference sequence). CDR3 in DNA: TGTGCCAGCAGCCCCCAGACGGCCTGGCGAGATGGCTACACCTTC. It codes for CASSPQTAWRDGYTF.

The CDR3 is CASSAQGGNQPQHF. CDR3 DNA: TGTGCCAGCAGTGCACAGGGAGGCAATCAGCCCCAGCATTTT. This rearrangement joins TRBV2 to TRBJ1-5; tentatively, D is TRBD1 (6 bases). Trimming cost V 4 bases and J 2 bases, with 9 bases left between them. Germline V CDR1 and CDR2: SNHLY, FYNNEI. The CDR3 totals 14 residues.

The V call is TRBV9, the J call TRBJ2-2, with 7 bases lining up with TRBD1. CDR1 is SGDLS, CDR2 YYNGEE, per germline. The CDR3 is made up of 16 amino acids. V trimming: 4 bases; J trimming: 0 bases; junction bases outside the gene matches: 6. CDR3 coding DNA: TGTGCCAGCAGCAGAACCGGGACAGCGAACACCGGGGAGCTGTTTTTT. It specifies CASSRTGTANTGELFF.

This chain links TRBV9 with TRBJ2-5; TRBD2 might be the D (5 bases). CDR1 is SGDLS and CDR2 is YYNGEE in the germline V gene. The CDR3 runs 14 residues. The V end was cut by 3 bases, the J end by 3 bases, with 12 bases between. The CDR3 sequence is CASSATAGEETQYF. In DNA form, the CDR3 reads TGTGCCAGCAGCGCGACCGCGGGCGAAGAGACCCAGTACTTC.

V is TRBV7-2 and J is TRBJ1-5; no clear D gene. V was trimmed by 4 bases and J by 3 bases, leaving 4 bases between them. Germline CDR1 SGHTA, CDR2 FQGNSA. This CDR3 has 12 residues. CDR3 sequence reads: CASSSNNQPQHF. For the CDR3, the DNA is TGTGCCAGCAGCTCCAACAATCAGCCCCAGCATTTT.

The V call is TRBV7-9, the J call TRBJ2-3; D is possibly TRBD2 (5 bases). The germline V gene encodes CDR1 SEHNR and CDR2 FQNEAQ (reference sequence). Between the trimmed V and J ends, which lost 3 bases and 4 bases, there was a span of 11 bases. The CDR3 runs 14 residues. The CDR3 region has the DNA TGTGCCAGCAGCTTGTACGGGAACCCAGATACGCAGTATTTT. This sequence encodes CASSLYGNPDTQYF.

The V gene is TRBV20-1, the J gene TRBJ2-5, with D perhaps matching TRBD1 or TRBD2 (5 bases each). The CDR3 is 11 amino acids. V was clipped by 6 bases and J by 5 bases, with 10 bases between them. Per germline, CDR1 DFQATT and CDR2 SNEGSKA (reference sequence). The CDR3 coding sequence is TGCAGTGCACTTGAGGGGGAGACCCAGTACTTC. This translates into CSALEGETQYF.

The CDR3 DNA reads as TGTGCCAGCAGCTTCCGGACAGGGGCTGGAAACACCATATATTTT. Its translation: CASSFRTGAGNTIYF. The chain is built from TRBV5-6 and TRBJ1-3; 9 bases are a match to TRBD1. V was clipped by 2 bases and J by 2 bases; unmatched bases: 2. Germline values: CDR1 SGHDT, CDR2 YYEEEE. This CDR3 is built from 15 residues.

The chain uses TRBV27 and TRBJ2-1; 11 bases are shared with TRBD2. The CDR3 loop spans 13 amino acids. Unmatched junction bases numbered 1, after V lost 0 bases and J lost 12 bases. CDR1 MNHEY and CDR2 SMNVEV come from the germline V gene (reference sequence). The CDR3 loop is CASSLSLAGGQFF. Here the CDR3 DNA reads TGTGCCAGCAGTTTATCCCTAGCGGGAGGGCAGTTCTTC.

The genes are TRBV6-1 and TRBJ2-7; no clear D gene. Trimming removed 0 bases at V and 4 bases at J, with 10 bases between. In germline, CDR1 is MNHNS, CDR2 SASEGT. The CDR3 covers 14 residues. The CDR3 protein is CASSEAATDYEQYF. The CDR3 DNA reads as TGTGCCAGCAGTGAAGCGGCGACCGATTACGAGCAGTACTTC.

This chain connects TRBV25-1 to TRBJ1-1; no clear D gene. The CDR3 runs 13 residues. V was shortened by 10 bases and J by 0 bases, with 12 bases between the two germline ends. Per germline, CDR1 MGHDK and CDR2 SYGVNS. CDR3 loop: CATSSPLNTEAFF. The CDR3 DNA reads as TGTGCCACCAGCAGTCCCCTGAACACTGAAGCTTTCTTT.

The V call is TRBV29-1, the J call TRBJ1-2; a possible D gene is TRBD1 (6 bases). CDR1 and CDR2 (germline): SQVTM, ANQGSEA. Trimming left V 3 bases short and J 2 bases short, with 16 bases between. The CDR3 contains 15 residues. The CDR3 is CSVEGGTLTNYGYTF. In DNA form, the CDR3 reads TGCAGCGTTGAGGGGGGCACCCTTACCAACTATGGCTACACCTTC.

Written as DNA, the CDR3 is TGTGCCAGCAGTTACGGGACAGGGGAGGACACCATATATTTT. Its protein product is CASSYGTGEDTIYF. This chain uses TRBV6-5 with TRBJ1-3; 10 nucleotides agree with TRBD1. The CDR3 runs to 14 residues. CDR1 and CDR2 (germline): MNHEY, SVGAGI. V lost 2 bases to trimming and J lost 8 bases; unmatched junction nucleotides: 3.

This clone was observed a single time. The DNA of the CDR3 is TGTGCCAGCTCACCGGGCGCGGACAATGAGCAGTTCTTC. It yields the protein CASSPGADNEQFF. The chain carries TRBV18 and TRBJ2-1; D uncertain. The CDR3 length is 13 residues. CDR1 is KGHSH and CDR2 is LQKENI in the germline V gene. V was pared by 3 bases and J by 5 bases, with 8 bases between.

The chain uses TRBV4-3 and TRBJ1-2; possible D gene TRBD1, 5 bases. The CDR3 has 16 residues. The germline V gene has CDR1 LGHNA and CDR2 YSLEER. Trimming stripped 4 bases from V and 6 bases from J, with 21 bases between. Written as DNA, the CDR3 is TGCGCCAGCAGCCCTTCAGGGTGGGCAGAAAGAAATGGCTACACCTTC. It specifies CASSPSGWAERNGYTF.